Below are 20 T cell receptor beta chains sequenced from a single sample in a study of cytomegalovirus exposure and HLA in healthy donors. It was with 60 Vbeta and 13 Jbeta primers that the PCR ran. The assay was immunoSEQ multiplex PCR, and TCRdb's table has in-frame clones only and misses some. The sample lists about 43,000 clones; roughly 60% were seen once. Material for sequencing was PBMCs. The source of these receptors is a man in his fifties or sixties in good health and CMV-seropositive.

This clone appeared a few times. The chain couples TRBV6-1 to TRBJ1-1; D ambiguous. V was shortened by 7 bases and J by 4 bases, with 10 bases between the two germline ends. This CDR3 has 12 amino acids. CDR1 MNHNS and CDR2 SASEGT come from the germline V gene. The CDR3 here is CASTRLRTEAFF. The CDR3 coding sequence is TGTGCCAGCACACGGTTGCGCACTGAAGCTTTCTTT.

V usage is TRBV7-9 and J usage is TRBJ1-1; no clear D gene. This CDR3 comprises 12 residues. The germline V gene has CDR1 SEHNR and CDR2 FQNEAQ (reference sequence). V was trimmed by 5 bases and J by 7 bases, leaving 11 bases between them. In nucleotides, the CDR3 is TGTGCCAGCAGCCATCAGGAAAATGAAGCTTTCTTT. It codes for CASSHQENEAFF.

This chain uses TRBV4-3 with TRBJ2-5, with 11 bases identical to TRBD1. The CDR3 extends over 14 amino acids. V dropped 4 bases and J dropped 5; count of bases not matched to a gene: 3. Germline-derived CDR1 and CDR2 are LGHNA and YSLEER. CDR3 amino acids: CASSPDRGRETQYF. CDR3 sequence (DNA): TGCGCCAGCAGCCCGGACAGGGGGCGGGAGACCCAGTACTTC.

The chain links TRBV19 to TRBJ1-5; TRBD1 aligns across 10 bases. Trimming took 5 bases from V and 4 from J; bases not matched to a gene: 14. This CDR3 region has 18 residues. Germline CDR1 is LNHDA and CDR2 is SQIVND (reference sequence). CDR3 in amino acids: CASSSAGDRGGVNQPQHF. CDR3 sequence (DNA): TGTGCCAGTAGTTCAGCCGGGGACAGGGGAGGCGTGAATCAGCCCCAGCATTTT. The full variable domain, in which reference TRBV19 and TRBJ1-5 provide the parts outside the CDR3, is DGGITQSPKYLFRKEGQNVTLSCEQNLNHDAMYWYRQDPGQGLRLIYYSQIVNDFQKGDIAEGYSVSREKKESFPLTVTSAQKNPTAFYLCASSSAGDRGGVNQPQHFGDGTRLSIL.

The chain couples TRBV28 to TRBJ2-7; D might be TRBD2 (5 bases). Germline CDR1 reads MDHEN; CDR2 reads SYDVKM. The CDR3 covers 11 residues. Trimming left V 10 bases short and J 4 bases short, with 11 bases between. The CDR3 DNA reads as TGTGCCATCGGAGGTGGGTACGAGCAGTACTTC. Translating gives CAIGGGYEQYF.

The chain uses TRBV18 and TRBJ1-5; 7 nucleotides match TRBD1. Germline V lookup: CDR1 KGHSH, CDR2 LQKENI. CDR3 size: 15 residues. V lost 6 bases to trimming and J lost 4 bases; unmatched junction nucleotides: 9. The CDR3 loop reads CASSQNTGDNQPQHF. In DNA form, the CDR3 reads TGTGCCAGCTCGCAAAACACAGGGGATAATCAGCCCCAGCATTTT.

This clone came up once. The CDR3 loop reads CASSRGLAGINTGELFF. As DNA, the CDR3 is TGTGCCAGCAGCCGGGGACTAGCGGGAATCAACACCGGGGAGCTGTTTTTT. The chain is built from TRBV5-6 and TRBJ2-2; 13 bases match TRBD2. CDR3 size: 17 residues. The V segment lost 4 bases and the J segment 2 bases; nucleotides outside the gene matches: 5. CDR1 is SGHDT, CDR2 YYEEEE, per germline.

The chain recombines TRBV4-3 with TRBJ1-2; 12 nucleotides align to TRBD1. V shed 4 bases, J shed 7 bases, and the junction held 10 bases outside the gene matches. Germline V CDR1 and CDR2: LGHNA, YSLEER. This CDR3 has 16 amino acids. The CDR3 sequence is CASSRVPGQGAAGYTF. The CDR3 DNA reads TGCGCCAGCAGCCGAGTCCCGGGACAGGGGGCGGCTGGCTACACCTTC.

The J gene is TRBJ1-1, the V gene TRBV19; D perhaps matches TRBD1 (5 bases). The V and J ends lost 4 bases and 4 bases respectively, with 13 bases between them. The germline CDR1 and CDR2 sequences are LNHDA and SQIVND (reference sequence). The CDR3 spans 14 residues. Here the CDR3 reads CASSTTGVSTEAFF. DNA of the CDR3: TGTGCCAGTAGTACTACAGGCGTGAGCACTGAAGCTTTCTTT.

The chain links TRBV5-4 to TRBJ1-2, with 9 bases lining up with TRBD1. There are 14 residues in the CDR3. Germline V lookup: CDR1 SGHNT, CDR2 YYREEE (reference sequence). The ends lost 4 bases at V and 6 bases at J; junction bases unmatched: 7. This CDR3 is CASSQGTGRHGYTF. The CDR3 DNA is TGTGCCAGCAGCCAGGGGACAGGGCGTCATGGCTACACCTTC.

This chain connects TRBV27 to TRBJ1-1, with 11 bases that match TRBD1. This CDR3 contains 12 residues. CDR1 is MNHEY and CDR2 is SMNVEV in the germline V gene (reference sequence). The trim removed 7 bases at V and 10 bases at J, leaving 5 bases unmatched. The CDR3 DNA sequence: TGTGCCAGCAAAAGGGGACAGGGGGGAGCTTTCTTT. Translated: CASKRGQGGAFF.

The rearrangement uses TRBV7-2 and TRBJ2-1; possibly TRBD2 for D (6 bases). Per the germline V gene, CDR1 is SGHTA and CDR2 is FQGNSA. The V end lost 1 base, the J end lost 5 bases, and 12 bases lay between the germline ends. The CDR3 consists of 15 residues. CDR3 nucleotides: TGTGCCAGCAGCTTAGTGCTGTCGGGGGACAATGAGCAGTTCTTC. Translated: CASSLVLSGDNEQFF.

The V and J genes are TRBV5-6 and TRBJ2-7, with D unresolved. Per the germline V gene, CDR1 is SGHDT and CDR2 is YYEEEE. The CDR3 is 13 amino acids. The ends were cut back, 4 bases at V and 3 bases at J, with 11 bases in the middle. CDR3 loop: CASSPGPVYEQYF. CDR3 nucleotides: TGTGCCAGCAGCCCGGGTCCCGTCTACGAGCAGTACTTC.

The chain combines TRBV30 with TRBJ2-2; D is unresolved. The germline V gene encodes CDR1 GTSNPN and CDR2 SVGIG (reference sequence). This CDR3 region has 14 residues. Trimming removed 0 bases from V and 4 bases from J, with 9 bases in between. The CDR3 is CAWSVLSSTGELFF. CDR3 coding DNA: TGTGCCTGGAGTGTACTTTCTAGCACCGGGGAGCTGTTTTTT.

The rearrangement joins TRBV6-5 to TRBJ2-3; 11 nucleotides agree with TRBD2. V shed 5 bases, J shed 4 bases, and the junction held 5 bases outside the gene matches. The CDR3 spans 15 residues. From germline, CDR1 is MNHEY and CDR2 SVGAGI. CDR3 sequence reads: CASSKLAGVPDTQYF. In nucleotides, the CDR3 is TGTGCCAGCAGTAAACTAGCGGGAGTACCAGATACGCAGTATTTT.

The CDR3: CASSLLGLAGEETQYF. The CDR3 DNA sequence: TGTGCCAGCAGCCTACTGGGACTAGCGGGAGAAGAGACCCAGTACTTC. The J gene is TRBJ2-5, the V gene TRBV7-2; 14 nucleotides match TRBD2. This CDR3 is 16 amino acids long. Unmatched junction bases numbered 5, after V lost 5 bases and J lost 3 bases. Germline V gene data show CDR1 as SGHTA and CDR2 as FQGNSA.

The J gene is TRBJ2-7, the V gene TRBV5-1; tentatively, D is TRBD2 (5 bases). The V and J ends lost 0 bases and 4 bases respectively, with 11 bases between them. The CDR3 extends over 14 amino acids. The germline V gene encodes CDR1 SGHRS and CDR2 YFSETQ. The CDR3 sequence: CASSLAATKYEQYF. The CDR3 DNA follows: TGCGCCAGCAGCTTGGCAGCGACTAAGTACGAGCAGTACTTC.

The CDR3 nucleotides are TGTGCCAGCTCCTCGGGGAACTCTTGGGACGAGCAGTACTTC. It is translated as CASSSGNSWDEQYF. V is TRBV28 and J is TRBJ2-7; possible D gene TRBD2, 5 bases. The length of the CDR3 is 14 residues. CDR1 MDHEN and CDR2 SYDVKM come from the germline V gene. V lost 8 bases and J lost 5, with 19 bases in between.

This clone has just one count. The chain employs TRBV15 and TRBJ2-5, with a tentative D call TRBD1 (6 bases). The CDR3 totals 14 residues. V shed 2 bases and J shed 4 bases, with 11 bases lying between them. The germline gives CDR1 LNHNV, CDR2 YYDKDF (reference sequence). The DNA for the CDR3 is TGTGCCACCAGCAGACACTCAGGGGTAGAGACCCAGTACTTC. It translates to CATSRHSGVETQYF. Filled out from reference TRBV15 and TRBJ2-5, the complete variable domain reads DAMVIQNPRYQVTQFGKPVTLSCSQTLNHNVMYWYQQKSSQAPKLLFHYYDKDFNNEADTPDNFQSRRPNTSFCFLDIRSPGLGDTAMYLCATSRHSGVETQYFGPGTRLLVL.

The chain joins TRBV19 to TRBJ2-6, with D perhaps TRBD1 (6 bases). V lost 4 bases and J lost 3, with 7 bases in between. CDR1 is LNHDA, CDR2 SQIVND, per germline (reference sequence). The CDR3 contains 14 residues. CDR3 in amino acids: CASSNRVGANVLTF. The CDR3 region has the DNA TGTGCCAGTAGTAACAGGGTTGGGGCCAACGTCCTGACTTTC.